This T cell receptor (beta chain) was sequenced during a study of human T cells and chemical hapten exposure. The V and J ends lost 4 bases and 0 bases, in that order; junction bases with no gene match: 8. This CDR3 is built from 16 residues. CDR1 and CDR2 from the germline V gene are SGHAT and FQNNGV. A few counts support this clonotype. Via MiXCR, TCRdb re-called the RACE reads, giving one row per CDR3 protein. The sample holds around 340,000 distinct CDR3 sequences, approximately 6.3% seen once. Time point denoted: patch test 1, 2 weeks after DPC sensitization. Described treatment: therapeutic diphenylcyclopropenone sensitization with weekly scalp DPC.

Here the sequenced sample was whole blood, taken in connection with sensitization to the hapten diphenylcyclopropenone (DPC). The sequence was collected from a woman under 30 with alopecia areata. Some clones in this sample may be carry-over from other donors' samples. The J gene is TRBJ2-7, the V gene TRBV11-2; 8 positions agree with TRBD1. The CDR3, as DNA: TGTGCCAGCAGCTCGGACAGGGCTCAGAGCTCCTACGAGCAGTACTTC. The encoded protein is CASSSDRAQSSYEQYF.